The 3 T cell receptor beta chains below all came from one sample that was sequenced in a study of T cell responses to AZD1222 COVID-19 vaccine. Repertoires were generated with immunoSEQ multiplex PCR, while TCRdb's copy carries only in-frame clones and drops some. The listing contains about 140,000 clones. Sequencing was done on a sample of peripheral blood. Source of these receptors: an adult in good health.

The chain is built from TRBV2 and TRBJ1-4; D is ambiguous. The V end lost 4 bases, the J end lost 1 base, and 7 bases lay between the germline ends. CDR1 SNHLY and CDR2 FYNNEI come from the germline V gene. This CDR3 is built from 14 residues. The CDR3 sequence: CASSVSLTNEKLFF. In DNA form, the CDR3 reads TGTGCCAGCAGTGTCTCTTTAACTAATGAAAAACTGTTTTTT. The entire variable domain, with the rest obtained from reference TRBV2 and TRBJ1-4, is as follows: EPEVTQTPSHQVTQMGQEVILRCVPISNHLYFYWYRQILGQKVEFLVSFYNNEISEKSEIFDDQFSVERPDGSNFTLKIRSTKLEDSAMYFCASSVSLTNEKLFFGSGTQLSVL.

CDR3 DNA sequence: TGTGCCAGCAGCTTGGGGGTAGCGAACACTGAAGCTTTCTTT. It yields the protein CASSLGVANTEAFF. J is TRBJ1-1 and V is TRBV5-6; D is undetermined. The CDR3 runs to 14 residues. V shed 0 bases and J shed 1 base, with 7 bases lying between them. Germline-derived CDR1 and CDR2 are SGHDT and YYEEEE.

As DNA, the CDR3 is TGTGCCAGCTCACCCGCCGGGACAGACGGCACCTATGGCTACACCTTC. Encoded protein: CASSPAGTDGTYGYTF. The V and J genes are TRBV18 and TRBJ1-2; 7 bases align to TRBD1. The CDR3 contains 16 residues. Unmatched junction bases numbered 11, after V lost 3 bases and J lost 4 bases. CDR1 and CDR2 (germline): KGHSH, LQKENI.